The rows below give T cell receptor beta chains drawn from one sample of a study of beta chain features in type 1 diabetes. TCRdb keeps only in-frame clones here, not all; method: immunoSEQ multiplex PCR. The data contain roughly 350,000 clones, about 10% of them singletons. Sequenced: naive CD4+ T cells from blood. The receptors here all came from a woman aged 30 to 39 in good health. The CDR3 runs from the conserved cysteine through the conserved F or W. The order of the fields is clone size, V gene, D gene, J gene, CDR3 protein, CDR3 DNA. A D gene is named only where the DNA matches it firmly. A row's size may be missing; if present it is once, few, many or a size class.

clone size: few; V gene: TRBV30; D gene: -; J gene: TRBJ1-1; CDR3 protein: CAWSSQGVWTEAFF; CDR3 DNA: TGTGCCTGGAGCTCACAGGGAGTATGGACTGAAGCTTTCTTT
clone size: -; V gene: TRBV5-1; D gene: -; J gene: TRBJ2-5; CDR3 protein: CASTNGGIQETQYF; CDR3 DNA: TGCGCCAGCACCAATGGGGGCATCCAAGAGACCCAGTACTTC
clone size: few; V gene: TRBV7-9; D gene: -; J gene: TRBJ1-4; CDR3 protein: CASSLAVAGAELFF; CDR3 DNA: TGTGCCAGCAGCTTAGCGGTTGCGGGGGCGGAACTGTTTTTT
clone size: few; V gene: TRBV6-6; D gene: TRBD2; J gene: TRBJ2-7; CDR3 protein: CASRLTSGTYEQYF; CDR3 DNA: TGTGCCAGCAGGCTGACTAGCGGCACCTACGAGCAGTACTTC
clone size: -; V gene: TRBV29-1; D gene: -; J gene: TRBJ2-7; CDR3 protein: CSAKRDGTTYEQYF; CDR3 DNA: TGCAGCGCTAAACGGGACGGGACAACCTACGAGCAGTACTTC
clone size: -; V gene: TRBV7-3; D gene: -; J gene: TRBJ2-1; CDR3 protein: CASSLAASISYNEQFF; CDR3 DNA: TGTGCCAGCAGCTTGGCCGCCTCGATCTCCTACAATGAGCAGTTCTTC
clone size: few; V gene: TRBV6-5; D gene: TRBD1; J gene: TRBJ2-7; CDR3 protein: CASSLGQGYYEQYF; CDR3 DNA: TGTGCCAGCAGTTTGGGACAGGGATACTACGAGCAGTACTTC
clone size: -; V gene: TRBV21-1; D gene: -; J gene: TRBJ2-3; CDR3 protein: CASSPTPAGQGFRDTQYF; CDR3 DNA: TGTGCCAGCAGCCCAACCCCGGCGGGACAGGGTTTCAGAGATACGCAGTATTTT
clone size: once; V gene: TRBV5-4; D gene: -; J gene: TRBJ2-5; CDR3 protein: CASSSTLGGQETQYF; CDR3 DNA: TGTGCCAGCAGCTCAACATTAGGGGGTCAAGAGACCCAGTACTTC
clone size: -; V gene: TRBV4-3; D gene: TRBD2; J gene: TRBJ2-2; CDR3 protein: CASSQGGLASGELFF; CDR3 DNA: TGCGCCAGCAGCCAAGGGGGACTAGCGTCCGGGGAGCTGTTTTTT
clone size: -; V gene: TRBV9; D gene: -; J gene: TRBJ2-6; CDR3 protein: CASSVVSSGANVLTF; CDR3 DNA: TGTGCCAGCAGCGTAGTTAGCTCTGGGGCCAACGTCCTGACTTTC
clone size: -; V gene: TRBV30; D gene: TRBD2; J gene: TRBJ2-5; CDR3 protein: CAWGRGASGPESLETQYF; CDR3 DNA: TGTGCCTGGGGCCGCGGGGCTAGCGGACCTGAGAGCTTAGAGACCCAGTACTTC
clone size: -; V gene: TRBV7-9; D gene: -; J gene: TRBJ1-1; CDR3 protein: CASSPSTEAFF; CDR3 DNA: TGTGCCAGCAGCCCGTCCACTGAAGCTTTCTTT
clone size: few; V gene: TRBV7-2; D gene: -; J gene: TRBJ2-1; CDR3 protein: CASSRAGGGRAYNEQFF; CDR3 DNA: TGTGCCAGCAGCCGAGCAGGGGGCGGGAGGGCCTACAATGAGCAGTTCTTC
clone size: -; V gene: TRBV7-6; D gene: TRBD2; J gene: TRBJ2-1; CDR3 protein: CASSLLAGGGNEQFF; CDR3 DNA: TGTGCCAGCAGCTTACTCGCGGGAGGAGGCAATGAGCAGTTCTTC
clone size: -; V gene: TRBV7-8; D gene: -; J gene: TRBJ2-7; CDR3 protein: CASSLGREPYEQYF; CDR3 DNA: TGTGCCAGCAGCTTAGGCCGGGAACCCTACGAGCAGTACTTC
clone size: -; V gene: TRBV7-9; D gene: -; J gene: TRBJ2-3; CDR3 protein: CASSLAGITDTQYF; CDR3 DNA: TGTGCCAGCAGCTTAGCCGGGATCACAGATACGCAGTATTTT
clone size: -; V gene: TRBV19; D gene: -; J gene: TRBJ2-5; CDR3 protein: CASSPGVWETQYF; CDR3 DNA: TGTGCCAGTAGCCCAGGGGTATGGGAGACCCAGTACTTC
clone size: few; V gene: TRBV4-3; D gene: TRBD1; J gene: TRBJ2-3; CDR3 protein: CASSQGPTGLTDTQYF; CDR3 DNA: TGCGCCAGCAGCCAAGGCCCGACAGGGTTGACAGATACGCAGTATTTT
clone size: few; V gene: TRBV19; D gene: -; J gene: TRBJ2-1; CDR3 protein: CASRSGSASYNEQFF; CDR3 DNA: TGTGCCAGTAGGTCCGGGTCGGCGTCCTACAATGAGCAGTTCTTC
clone size: -; V gene: TRBV2; D gene: TRBD2; J gene: TRBJ2-7; CDR3 protein: CASKSPSGSGSSYEQYF; CDR3 DNA: TGTGCCAGCAAATCCCCTAGCGGGAGCGGGAGCTCCTACGAGCAGTACTTC
clone size: few; V gene: TRBV18; D gene: TRBD2; J gene: TRBJ2-1; CDR3 protein: CASSPGLAPGNEQFF; CDR3 DNA: TGTGCCAGCTCACCTGGACTAGCTCCCGGCAATGAGCAGTTCTTC
clone size: -; V gene: TRBV28; D gene: -; J gene: TRBJ1-1; CDR3 protein: CASTMGHPMNTEAFF; CDR3 DNA: TGTGCCAGCACCATGGGACACCCTATGAACACTGAAGCTTTCTTT
clone size: -; V gene: TRBV28; D gene: TRBD2; J gene: TRBJ2-3; CDR3 protein: CASSYVKAGGPTDTQYF; CDR3 DNA: TGTGCCAGCAGTTACGTAAAAGCGGGAGGGCCGACAGATACGCAGTATTTT
clone size: few; V gene: TRBV27; D gene: TRBD1; J gene: TRBJ2-7; CDR3 protein: CASSLSARGILYEQYF; CDR3 DNA: TGTGCCAGCAGTTTATCGGCCAGGGGGATCCTCTACGAGCAGTACTTC
clone size: -; V gene: TRBV6-1; D gene: TRBD2; J gene: TRBJ2-1; CDR3 protein: CASSSVSGRWFF; CDR3 DNA: TGTGCCAGCAGTTCCGTAAGCGGGAGGTGGTTCTTC
clone size: -; V gene: TRBV28; D gene: -; J gene: TRBJ1-1; CDR3 protein: CASSLGGRGTEAFF; CDR3 DNA: TGTGCCAGCAGTTTAGGGGGAAGGGGGACTGAAGCTTTCTTT
clone size: -; V gene: TRBV29-1; D gene: TRBD2; J gene: TRBJ2-7; CDR3 protein: CSVRASGTPYEQYF; CDR3 DNA: TGCAGCGTTCGAGCAAGCGGGACCCCCTACGAGCAGTACTTC
clone size: -; V gene: TRBV11-2; D gene: -; J gene: TRBJ2-3; CDR3 protein: CASSLPSTDTQYF; CDR3 DNA: TGTGCCAGCAGCTTACCTAGCACAGATACGCAGTATTTT
clone size: few; V gene: TRBV7-9; D gene: TRBD2; J gene: TRBJ2-1; CDR3 protein: CASSPRTSGKQYNEQFF; CDR3 DNA: TGTGCCAGCAGCCCCAGGACTAGCGGGAAACAGTACAATGAGCAGTTCTTC
clone size: -; V gene: TRBV19; D gene: TRBD2; J gene: TRBJ2-1; CDR3 protein: CASTMSGRRNEQFF; CDR3 DNA: TGTGCCAGTACGATGAGCGGGAGACGCAATGAGCAGTTCTTC
clone size: -; V gene: TRBV9; D gene: -; J gene: TRBJ2-7; CDR3 protein: CASSVGPGSYSEQYF; CDR3 DNA: TGTGCCAGCAGCGTAGGTCCAGGGTCTTATAGCGAGCAGTACTTC
clone size: -; V gene: TRBV20-1; D gene: -; J gene: TRBJ2-4; CDR3 protein: CSASSVNIQYF; CDR3 DNA: TGCAGTGCAAGTAGCGTTAACATTCAGTACTTC
clone size: -; V gene: TRBV5-4; D gene: -; J gene: TRBJ1-5; CDR3 protein: CASSLGVNQPQHF; CDR3 DNA: TGTGCCAGCAGCCTGGGAGTTAATCAGCCCCAGCATTTT
clone size: few; V gene: TRBV5-4; D gene: -; J gene: TRBJ2-3; CDR3 protein: CASTAGKSTDTQYF; CDR3 DNA: TGTGCCAGCACGGCGGGAAAAAGCACAGATACGCAGTATTTT
clone size: few; V gene: TRBV7-2; D gene: -; J gene: TRBJ2-1; CDR3 protein: CASSLRRGGGYNEQFF; CDR3 DNA: TGTGCCAGCAGCTTACGGAGGGGGGGCGGGTACAATGAGCAGTTCTTC
clone size: few; V gene: TRBV27; D gene: TRBD2; J gene: TRBJ2-7; CDR3 protein: CASGFGGSSYEQYF; CDR3 DNA: TGTGCCAGCGGGTTTGGCGGGAGCTCCTACGAGCAGTACTTC
clone size: -; V gene: TRBV20-1; D gene: -; J gene: TRBJ1-1; CDR3 protein: CSAPEYTEAFF; CDR3 DNA: TGCAGTGCGCCGGAGTACACTGAAGCTTTCTTT
clone size: -; V gene: TRBV21-1; D gene: -; J gene: TRBJ2-3; CDR3 protein: CASSVRDRNTDTQYF; CDR3 DNA: TGTGCCAGCAGCGTCCGGGACAGGAACACAGATACGCAGTATTTT
clone size: few; V gene: TRBV28; D gene: TRBD2; J gene: TRBJ2-5; CDR3 protein: CASSRPSGGKETQYF; CDR3 DNA: TGTGCCAGCAGCAGACCCTCGGGGGGGAAAGAGACCCAGTACTTC
clone size: few; V gene: TRBV20-1; D gene: -; J gene: TRBJ2-1; CDR3 protein: CSARLYNEQFF; CDR3 DNA: TGCAGTGCCCGTTTATACAATGAGCAGTTCTTC
clone size: few; V gene: TRBV25-1; D gene: -; J gene: TRBJ2-3; CDR3 protein: CASTRDSTDTQYF; CDR3 DNA: TGTGCCAGCACCCGGGATAGCACAGATACGCAGTATTTT
clone size: -; V gene: TRBV30; D gene: -; J gene: TRBJ1-1; CDR3 protein: CAWRGGPDTEAFF; CDR3 DNA: TGTGCCTGGAGAGGGGGTCCCGACACTGAAGCTTTCTTT
clone size: few; V gene: TRBV29-1; D gene: TRBD1; J gene: TRBJ2-7; CDR3 protein: CSVPWVGTGHYEQYF; CDR3 DNA: TGCAGCGTTCCATGGGTCGGGACAGGGCACTACGAGCAGTACTTC
clone size: -; V gene: TRBV5-1; D gene: -; J gene: TRBJ1-1; CDR3 protein: CASSLAAVNTEAFF; CDR3 DNA: TGCGCCAGCAGCTTGGCGGCGGTGAACACTGAAGCTTTCTTT
clone size: few; V gene: TRBV5-1; D gene: -; J gene: TRBJ2-1; CDR3 protein: CASSSYQTGDNEQFF; CDR3 DNA: TGCGCCAGCAGCTCTTACCAAACGGGGGACAATGAGCAGTTCTTC
clone size: -; V gene: TRBV28; D gene: TRBD2; J gene: TRBJ2-1; CDR3 protein: CASSLMTSGLQYGEQFF; CDR3 DNA: TGTGCCAGCAGTTTGATGACTAGCGGATTACAATATGGTGAGCAGTTCTTC
clone size: few; V gene: TRBV28; D gene: TRBD2; J gene: TRBJ2-1; CDR3 protein: CASSLPRTSGRPWEQFF; CDR3 DNA: TGTGCCAGCAGTTTACCCCGGACTAGCGGGAGACCATGGGAGCAGTTCTTC
clone size: -; V gene: TRBV30; D gene: TRBD2; J gene: TRBJ2-4; CDR3 protein: CAWSPKGGRAGGDIQYF; CDR3 DNA: TGTGCCTGGAGTCCGAAGGGAGGGAGGGCCGGGGGGGACATTCAGTACTTC
clone size: -; V gene: TRBV30; D gene: -; J gene: TRBJ1-2; CDR3 protein: CAWGRDYGYTF; CDR3 DNA: TGTGCCTGGGGCCGGGACTATGGCTACACCTTC
clone size: once; V gene: TRBV7-8; D gene: -; J gene: TRBJ2-3; CDR3 protein: CASSLSALTDTQYF; CDR3 DNA: TGTGCCAGCAGCTTATCTGCTCTAACAGATACGCAGTATTTT
clone size: -; V gene: TRBV18; D gene: -; J gene: TRBJ2-4; CDR3 protein: CASSSEYGVGENIQYF; CDR3 DNA: TGTGCCAGCTCAAGTGAGTACGGGGTCGGTGAAAACATTCAGTACTTC
clone size: -; V gene: TRBV19; D gene: TRBD1; J gene: TRBJ2-6; CDR3 protein: CASSAGTGYSGANVLTF; CDR3 DNA: TGTGCCAGTAGCGCCGGGACAGGGTACTCTGGGGCCAACGTCCTGACTTTC